This T cell receptor (beta chain) was retrieved from a study of cytomegalovirus exposure and HLA in healthy donors. Study results and limitations: The investigators catalogued 164 TCR beta chains as cytomegalovirus-associated. Researchers reported that a few CMV-associated chains were confirmed in vitro as CMV antigen-specific.

This PCR relied on a set of 60 Vbeta primers and 13 Jbeta primers. Generated by immunoSEQ multiplex PCR, the TCRdb table keeps only in-frame clones and is missing some. The sample lists around 160,000 clones, over 65% seen once, with 10% to 15% in the top ten. As to this clone: Its target is not known.

This CDR3 is 16 amino acids long. Germline V gives CDR1 MGHDK, CDR2 SYGVNS. Trimming removed 2 bases from V and 2 bases from J, with 13 bases in between. This chain links TRBV25-1 with TRBJ1-5; TRBD1 might be the D (6 bases). Sequencing was carried out using PBMCs. This clonotype originated in a man in his forties or fifties in good health and CMV-seropositive. CDR3: CASSEKMYRGNQPQHF. The CDR3 DNA reads as TGTGCCAGCAGTGAAAAGATGTACAGGGGCAATCAGCCCCAGCATTTT.